The entry below gives a single T cell receptor (beta chain) sequence along with its context. The antigen is not known. The study ran its PCR with 60 Vbeta and 13 Jbeta primers. TCRdb keeps only in-frame clones here, not all; method: immunoSEQ multiplex PCR. The profile covers around 190,000 clones, with 80% appearing a single time and about 1% taken by the ten largest. This sample is part of a study of cytomegalovirus exposure and HLA in healthy donors. Points from the study as a whole: In a later analysis, HLA-associated TCR beta chains were more clonally expanded than equally common others. In a later analysis, approximately 15,000 TCR beta sequences were associated with HLA alleles at 0.05 false discovery rate. Rarity marked most TCR sequences, yet some public TCRs occurred in many donors.

Sequenced sample: PBMCs. This receptor was obtained from a woman aged 35 to 49 in good health and CMV-seronegative.

This CDR3 is CASLGAVQLYF. The CDR3 coding sequence is TGTGCTAGCCTGGGGGCCGTACAATTGTATTTT. The V call is TRBV28, the J call TRBJ2-3; a weak D match, TRBD1 (6 bases). Germline-derived CDR1 and CDR2 are MDHEN and SYDVKM. This CDR3 contains 11 residues.